These T cell receptor beta chains were read from a single sample in a study of blood T cells in healthy people across ages. TCRdb ran MiXCR on the 5' RACE reads and lists one entry per CDR3 protein. The table includes 650,000 to 700,000 distinct CDR3 sequences, roughly half detected once. Specimen: blood. These TCRs come from an elderly woman in good health. CDR3s include the opening cysteine and the closing phenylalanine or tryptophan. The D gene is left open where the match is weak. Only part of the rows carry a size: once, few, many, or a class if the clone is expanded.

d_call j_call clone_size v_call cdr3_aa cdr3_nt
TRBD1 TRBJ2-1 . TRBV5-1 CASSPPFGQANEQFF TGCGCCAGCAGCCCCCCCTTTGGACAGGCCAATGAGCAGTTCTTC
. TRBJ2-7 . TRBV14 CASSASRYEQYF TGTGCCAGCAGCGCCTCCCGCTACGAGCAGTACTTC
TRBD2 TRBJ2-1 . TRBV7-2 CASSRGLAGHNEQFF TGTGCCAGCAGCCGGGGACTAGCGGGACATAATGAGCAGTTCTTC
. TRBJ1-1 once TRBV29-1 CSVETGAMGTEAFF TGCAGCGTTGAAACAGGAGCTATGGGCACTGAAGCTTTCTTT
. TRBJ2-5 many TRBV11-1 CASSLTSRKETQYF TGTGCCAGCAGCCTTACTAGCCGAAAAGAGACCCAGTACTTC
. TRBJ1-3 . TRBV29-1 CSVAGGYSGNTIYF TGCAGCGTTGCGGGGGGGTACTCTGGAAACACCATATATTTT
. TRBJ2-2 . TRBV2 CASSEVTSAGELFF TGTGCCAGCAGTGAAGTAACGAGCGCCGGGGAGCTGTTTTTT
TRBD1 TRBJ2-7 . TRBV15 CATSRGQGNSYEQYF TGCGCCACCAGCAGAGGACAGGGGAATTCCTACGAGCAGTACTTC
. TRBJ2-5 many TRBV7-6 CASSLTAQETQYF TGTGCCAGCAGCCTGACAGCCCAAGAGACCCAGTACTTC
. TRBJ2-3 . TRBV7-2 CASSPRVEEAGTHYF TGTGCCAGCAGCCCCAGAGTTGAGGAGGCTGGTACGCACTATTTT
TRBD2 TRBJ2-3 . TRBV20-1 CSARDAASGSTDTQYF TGCAGTGCTAGAGATGCGGCTAGCGGGAGCACAGATACGCAGTATTTT
. TRBJ2-1 . TRBV9 CASSVSPIAGANEQFF TGTGCCAGCAGCGTATCCCCTATTGCGGGGGCTAATGAGCAGTTCTTC
. TRBJ2-3 . TRBV10-3 CAISESQTAVDTQYF TGTGCCATCAGTGAGTCACAGACGGCGGTGGATACGCAGTATTTT
TRBD2 TRBJ2-1 . TRBV6-2/TRBV6-3 CASSRGSSFDEQFF TGTGCCAGCAGCCGCGGGAGCTCCTTCGATGAGCAGTTCTTC
. TRBJ2-5 once TRBV5-1 CASSLVGQRQESQYF TGCGCCAGCAGCTTGGTTGGGCAGAGACAAGAGAGCCAGTACTTC
. TRBJ1-1 few TRBV12-3/TRBV12-4 CASSLGEGWPTEAFF TGTGCCAGCAGTTTGGGGGAGGGTTGGCCCACTGAAGCTTTCTTT
. TRBJ2-5 . TRBV14 CASSQALGKETQYF TGTGCCAGCAGCCAAGCCCTGGGAAAAGAGACCCAGTACTTC
TRBD1 TRBJ1-2 many TRBV5-1 CASSLAVTGDYGYTF TGCGCCAGCAGCTTGGCTGTGACAGGGGACTATGGCTACACCTTC
. TRBJ2-1 many TRBV6-6 CASWTPPRVNEQFF TGTGCCAGTTGGACGCCTCCAAGGGTCAATGAGCAGTTCTTC
TRBD1 TRBJ1-1 many TRBV29-1 CSVERQGIEAFF TGCAGCGTTGAACGACAGGGTATTGAAGCTTTCTTT
TRBD2 TRBJ2-1 few TRBV7-3 CASSQGSSGPNEQFF TGTGCCAGCAGCCAAGGGTCTAGCGGGCCCAATGAGCAGTTCTTC
. TRBJ1-5 . TRBV2 CASKDSFLSNQPQHF TGTGCCAGCAAGGACAGTTTTCTTAGCAATCAGCCCCAGCATTTT
TRBD2 TRBJ2-3 many TRBV7-3 CASSRAGGPDTQYF TGTGCCAGCAGTCGAGCGGGAGGGCCCGATACGCAGTATTTT
. TRBJ2-1 many TRBV5-1 CASSLNPDRTNEQFF TGCGCCAGCAGCTTAAATCCGGACAGAACCAATGAGCAGTTCTTC
TRBD2 TRBJ2-7 many TRBV7-2 CASSLGLAQYEQYF TGTGCCAGCAGCTTAGGACTAGCGCAGTACGAGCAGTACTTC
. TRBJ1-5 . TRBV20-1 CSAPHGGSNQPQHF TGCAGTGCTCCCCACGGGGGGAGCAATCAGCCCCAGCATTTT
. TRBJ2-5 . TRBV25-1 CASSESTQAGETQYF TGTGCCAGCAGTGAATCGACACAGGCAGGAGAGACCCAGTACTTC
TRBD1 TRBJ1-6 . TRBV6-6 CASRAGTGTLGNSPLHF TGTGCCAGCAGGGCCGGGACAGGGACGTTGGGGAATTCACCCCTCCACTTT
. TRBJ2-6 . TRBV7-9 CASSLVRNSGANVLTF TGTGCCAGCAGCTTAGTCCGGAATTCTGGGGCCAACGTCCTGACTTTC
TRBD1 TRBJ2-7 . TRBV6-5 CASSTTRQGLYEQYF TGTGCCAGCAGTACCACCAGACAGGGCCTCTACGAGCAGTACTTC
. TRBJ2-1 many TRBV29-1 CSVSPRNEQFF TGCAGCGTGAGTCCCCGGAATGAGCAGTTCTTC
. TRBJ1-5 few TRBV29-1 CSVILGRGINQPQHF TGCAGCGTTATCCTTGGACGCGGCATCAATCAGCCCCAGCATTTT
TRBD1 TRBJ2-7 many TRBV3-1 CASSLSTGTAEQYF TGTGCCAGCAGCCTTAGCACCGGGACAGCCGAGCAGTACTTC
. TRBJ2-4 many TRBV7-9 CASSQSPTGTVQYF TGTGCCAGCAGCCAGAGCCCAACCGGGACTGTTCAGTACTTC